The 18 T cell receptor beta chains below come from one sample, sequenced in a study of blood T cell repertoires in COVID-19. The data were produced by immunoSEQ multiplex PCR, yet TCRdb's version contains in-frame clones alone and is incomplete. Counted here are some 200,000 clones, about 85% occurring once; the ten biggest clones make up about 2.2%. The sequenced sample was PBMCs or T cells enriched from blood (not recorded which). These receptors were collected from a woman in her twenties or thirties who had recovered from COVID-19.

As DNA, the CDR3 is TGTGCCAGCAGCTCCTATAGCAATCAGCCCCAGCATTTT. Protein sequence: CASSSYSNQPQHF. The V gene is TRBV7-9, the J gene TRBJ1-5; D gene ambiguous. Trimming pared 4 bases from V and 0 bases from J, leaving 4 bases between. This CDR3 has 13 residues. Germline V lookup: CDR1 SEHNR, CDR2 FQNEAQ (reference sequence).

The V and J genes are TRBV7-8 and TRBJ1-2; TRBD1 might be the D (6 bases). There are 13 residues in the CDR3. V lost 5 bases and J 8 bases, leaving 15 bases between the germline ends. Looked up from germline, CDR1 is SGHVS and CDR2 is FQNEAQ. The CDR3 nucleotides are TGTGCCAGCAGCGGGGGGGGCCTGGAAGGCTACACCTTC. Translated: CASSGGGLEGYTF.

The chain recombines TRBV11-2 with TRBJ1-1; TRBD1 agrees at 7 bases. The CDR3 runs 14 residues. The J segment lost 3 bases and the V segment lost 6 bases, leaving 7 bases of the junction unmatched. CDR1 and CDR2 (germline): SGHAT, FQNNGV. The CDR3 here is CASSDRQGDTEAFF. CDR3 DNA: TGTGCCAGCAGTGACCGACAGGGCGACACTGAAGCTTTCTTT.

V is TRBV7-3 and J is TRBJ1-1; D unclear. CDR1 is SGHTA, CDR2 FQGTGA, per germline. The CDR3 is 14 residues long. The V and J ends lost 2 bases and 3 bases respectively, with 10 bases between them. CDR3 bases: TGTGCCAGCAGCTTAGTAGTGGGAGACACTGAAGCTTTCTTT. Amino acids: CASSLVVGDTEAFF.

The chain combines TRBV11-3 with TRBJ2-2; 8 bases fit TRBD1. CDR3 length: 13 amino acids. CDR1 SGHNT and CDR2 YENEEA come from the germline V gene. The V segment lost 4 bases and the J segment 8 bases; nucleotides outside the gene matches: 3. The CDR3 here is CASSWTGRGELFF. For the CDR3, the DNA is TGTGCCAGCAGCTGGACAGGGCGAGGGGAGCTGTTTTTT.

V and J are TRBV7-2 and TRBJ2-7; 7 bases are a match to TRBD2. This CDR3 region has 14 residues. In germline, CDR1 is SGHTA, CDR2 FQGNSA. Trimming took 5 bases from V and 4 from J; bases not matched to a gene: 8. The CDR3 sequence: CASSARTSTYEQYF. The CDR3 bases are TGTGCCAGCAGCGCTCGGACTAGTACTTACGAGCAGTACTTC.

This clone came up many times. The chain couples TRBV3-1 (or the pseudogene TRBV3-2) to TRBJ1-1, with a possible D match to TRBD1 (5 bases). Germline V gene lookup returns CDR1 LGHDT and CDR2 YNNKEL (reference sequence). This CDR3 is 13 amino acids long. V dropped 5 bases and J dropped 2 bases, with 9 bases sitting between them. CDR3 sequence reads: CASSSDSNTEAFF. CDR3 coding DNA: TGTGCCAGCAGCTCAGACAGCAACACTGAAGCTTTCTTT.

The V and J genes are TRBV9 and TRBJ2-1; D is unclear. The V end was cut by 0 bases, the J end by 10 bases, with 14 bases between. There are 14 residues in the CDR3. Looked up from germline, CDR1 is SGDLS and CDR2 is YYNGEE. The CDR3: CASSVVGEVEEQFF. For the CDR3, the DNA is TGTGCCAGCAGCGTAGTTGGAGAGGTTGAGGAGCAGTTCTTC.

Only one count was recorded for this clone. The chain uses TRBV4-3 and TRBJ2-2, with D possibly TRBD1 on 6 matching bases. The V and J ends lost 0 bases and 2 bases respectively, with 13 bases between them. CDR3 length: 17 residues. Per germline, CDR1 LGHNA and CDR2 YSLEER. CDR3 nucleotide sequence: TGCGCCAGCAGCCAAGATTCAGTACAGGGCAACACCGGGGAGCTGTTTTTT. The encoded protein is CASSQDSVQGNTGELFF.

CDR3 coding DNA: TGTGCCAGCAGCCCGGGACAGCGTAATTCACCCCTCCACTTT. It is translated as CASSPGQRNSPLHF. The rearrangement links TRBV25-1 to TRBJ1-6, with TRBD1 identical over 7 bases. The CDR3 length is 14 residues. With V trimmed by 6 bases and J by 6 bases, 5 bases remained unmatched. CDR1 and CDR2 from the germline V gene are MGHDK and SYGVNS.

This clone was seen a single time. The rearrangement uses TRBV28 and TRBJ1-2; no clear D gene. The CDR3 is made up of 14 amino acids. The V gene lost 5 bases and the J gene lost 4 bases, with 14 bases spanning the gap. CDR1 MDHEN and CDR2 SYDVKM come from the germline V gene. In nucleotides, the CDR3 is TGTGCCAGCAGTCCCCTAGGCCCCGGCTATGGCTACACCTTC. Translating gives CASSPLGPGYGYTF.

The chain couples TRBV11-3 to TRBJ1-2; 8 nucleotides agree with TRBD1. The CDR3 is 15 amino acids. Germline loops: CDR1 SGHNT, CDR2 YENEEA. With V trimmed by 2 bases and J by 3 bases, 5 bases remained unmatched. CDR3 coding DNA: TGTGCCAGCAGCTTATGGACAGGGCAAGACTATGGCTACACCTTC. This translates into CASSLWTGQDYGYTF.

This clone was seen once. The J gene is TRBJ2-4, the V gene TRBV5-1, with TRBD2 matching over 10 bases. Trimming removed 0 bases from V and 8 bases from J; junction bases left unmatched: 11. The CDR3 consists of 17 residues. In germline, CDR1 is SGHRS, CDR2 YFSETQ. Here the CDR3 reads CASSLVASGGDGDIQYF. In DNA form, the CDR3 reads TGCGCCAGCAGCTTGGTGGCTAGCGGGGGTGACGGGGACATTCAGTACTTC.

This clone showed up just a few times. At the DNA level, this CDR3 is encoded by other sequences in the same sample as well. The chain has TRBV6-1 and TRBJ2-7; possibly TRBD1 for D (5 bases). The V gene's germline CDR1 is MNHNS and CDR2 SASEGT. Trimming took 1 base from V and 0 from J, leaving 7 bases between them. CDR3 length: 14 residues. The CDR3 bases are TGTGCCAGCAGTGAAGGAGACAGCTCCTACGAGCAGTACTTC. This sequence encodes CASSEGDSSYEQYF.

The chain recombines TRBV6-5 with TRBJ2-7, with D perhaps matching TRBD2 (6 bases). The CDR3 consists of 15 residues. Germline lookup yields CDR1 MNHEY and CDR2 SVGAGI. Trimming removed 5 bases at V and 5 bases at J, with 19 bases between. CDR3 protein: CASSPEGQRGHEQYF. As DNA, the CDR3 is TGTGCCAGCAGTCCGGAGGGGCAGCGTGGTCACGAGCAGTACTTC.

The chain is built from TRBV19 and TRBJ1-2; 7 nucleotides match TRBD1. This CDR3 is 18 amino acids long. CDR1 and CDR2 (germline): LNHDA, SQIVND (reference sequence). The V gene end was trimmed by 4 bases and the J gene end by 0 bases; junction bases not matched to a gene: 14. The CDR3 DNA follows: TGTGCCAGTAGTACCGGGGACAGCCTATTCGTGGCTAACTATGGCTACACCTTC. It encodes CASSTGDSLFVANYGYTF.

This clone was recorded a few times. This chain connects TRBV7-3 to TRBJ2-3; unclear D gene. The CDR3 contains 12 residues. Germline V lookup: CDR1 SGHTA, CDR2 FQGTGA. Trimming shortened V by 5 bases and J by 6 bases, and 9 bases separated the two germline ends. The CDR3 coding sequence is TGTGCCAGCAGCATAGTCCCGGATACGCAGTATTTT. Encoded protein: CASSIVPDTQYF.

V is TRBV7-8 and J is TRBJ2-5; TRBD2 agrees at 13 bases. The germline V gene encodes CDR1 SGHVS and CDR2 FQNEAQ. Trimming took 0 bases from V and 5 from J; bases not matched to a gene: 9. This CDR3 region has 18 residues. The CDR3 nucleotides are TGTGCCAGCAGCTTAGCCAGGGGACTAGCGGGATGGGAGGAGACCCAGTACTTC. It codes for CASSLARGLAGWEETQYF.